Each of the 13 T cell receptor beta chains below was sequenced from the same sample in a study of Graves' ophthalmopathy and Graves' hyperthyroidism. Amplification targeted the TCR beta CDR3 regions, with RNA transcripts as the source material. HTBI-primed RT-PCR formed the first round, and a multiplex PCR formed the second. In TCRdb, the multiplex PCR reads were re-called with MiXCR into one record per CDR3 protein. Of 220,000 or so distinct CDR3 sequences listed, 20% to 25% are singletons. The sequenced material came from peripheral blood. Every receptor here comes from a woman aged 45 to 65 with Graves' ophthalmopathy.

This clonotype was observed at least ten times. The chain combines TRBV29-1 with TRBJ2-7; 11 bases are shared with TRBD2. CDR1 is SQVTM and CDR2 is ANQGSEA in the germline V gene. Trimming removed 1 base from V and 2 bases from J; junction bases left unmatched: 7. This CDR3 has 16 amino acids. CDR3 bases: TGCAGCGTTGAAGGGGCTAGCGGGAGGCCCGCCTACGAGCAGTACTTC. Its translation is CSVEGASGRPAYEQYF.

This clonotype was counted many times. The V and J genes are TRBV19 and TRBJ2-7, with D perhaps being TRBD1 or TRBD2 (5 bases each). Germline V gives CDR1 LNHDA, CDR2 SQIVND (reference sequence). The ends were cut back, 5 bases at V and 6 bases at J, with 17 bases in the middle. CDR3 size: 14 residues. CDR3 in DNA: TGTGCCAGTAGTTCCAGGGACGCTTCTGTCGAGCAGTACTTC. Amino acid sequence: CASSSRDASVEQYF.

The gene calls are TRBV28 and TRBJ1-2, with 7 bases that match TRBD1. This CDR3 is 17 amino acids long. Trimming removed 2 bases from V and 7 bases from J; junction bases left unmatched: 16. Germline V lookup: CDR1 MDHEN, CDR2 SYDVKM. The CDR3, as DNA: TGTGCCAGCAGTTTAGGCTCCGGAATAGGGGGCGCAGGTGGCTACACCTTC. This sequence encodes CASSLGSGIGGAGGYTF.

This clonotype was seen many times. This chain joins TRBV19 and TRBJ1-1, with TRBD1 matching 8 bases. With V trimmed by 5 bases and J by 5 bases, 7 bases remained unmatched. The CDR3 is 14 amino acids. The germline gives CDR1 LNHDA, CDR2 SQIVND (reference sequence). CDR3 region: CASSLGRGRTEAFF. Written as DNA, the CDR3 is TGTGCCAGTAGTTTGGGCAGGGGGCGGACTGAAGCTTTCTTT.

The DNA for the CDR3 is TGTGCCAGCAGCTTAATCCCCCTAGTTACCGGGGAGACCCAGTACTTC. Translated: CASSLIPLVTGETQYF. The rearrangement uses TRBV7-2 and TRBJ2-5; no clear D gene. Trimming stripped 2 bases from V and 5 bases from J, with 18 bases between. CDR1 is SGHTA and CDR2 is FQGNSA in the germline V gene. This CDR3 has 16 residues.

This clonotype was observed many times. This rearrangement joins TRBV10-1 to TRBJ2-5; D is undetermined. V was shortened by 3 bases and J by 5 bases, with 10 bases between the two germline ends. This CDR3 spans 13 amino acids. Germline CDR1 WNHNN, CDR2 SYGVQD (reference sequence). The CDR3 protein is CASSDSGGETQYF. CDR3 in DNA: TGCGCCAGCAGTGATTCGGGCGGTGAGACCCAGTACTTC.

This clonotype has ten or more counts. The chain recombines TRBV5-1 with TRBJ1-2; 7 bases align to TRBD1. The CDR3 has 17 residues. After removal of 4 bases from V and 5 bases from J, the junction contained 17 bases not matched to a gene. Germline V gives CDR1 SGHRS, CDR2 YFSETQ. The DNA for the CDR3 is TGCGCCAGCAGCCCCATGGGGGACAGAACTCCACTGTATGGCTACACCTTC. Translating it yields CASSPMGDRTPLYGYTF.

The chain is built from TRBV15 and TRBJ2-4; D might be TRBD1 (5 bases). V lost 1 base to trimming and J lost 8 bases, with 12 bases between them. CDR1 is LNHNV and CDR2 is YYDKDF in the germline V gene (reference sequence). The CDR3 contains 14 residues. CDR3 sequence (DNA): TGTGCCACCAGCAGAGTTCCAGGGCCGGACATTCAGTACTTC. It codes for CATSRVPGPDIQYF.

This clonotype occurred many times. This could be a read error, since a much larger clone is one nucleotide away. V usage is TRBV6-1 and J usage is TRBJ1-2; the D is unclear. V was trimmed by 10 bases and J by 8 bases, leaving 20 bases between them. This CDR3 has 13 amino acids. The germline CDR1 and CDR2 sequences are MNHNS and SASEGT. This chain's CDR3 is CATALGRSRGYTF. In nucleotides, the CDR3 is TGTGCCACCGCCCTGGGAAGGTCAAGGGGCTACACCTTC.

To note about this clonotype: Sequence at one end of the junction differs from germline and may be a read error. V gene TRBV11-2 combines with J gene TRBJ2-7; TRBD2 matches at 7 bases. CDR1 is SGHAT and CDR2 is FQNNGV in the germline V gene. CDR3 length: 13 amino acids. CDR3 bases: TGTGCCAGCAACGGGGCGGGAGATCCCGAGCAGTGCTTC. Translated, it gives CASNGAGDPEQCF.

The rearrangement uses TRBV12-3 or TRBV12-4 and TRBJ2-5; 8 bases line up with TRBD2. V lost 5 bases and J lost 2; bases outside the gene matches: 10. This CDR3 region has 16 residues. CDR3 coding DNA: TGTGCCAGCAGTCCGGGAGCTAGCGGGCCGCAAGAGACCCAGTACTTC. Residues: CASSPGASGPQETQYF.

V is TRBV6-2 or TRBV6-3 and J is TRBJ1-5; a weak D match, TRBD1 (5 bases). The CDR3 covers 16 residues. From germline, CDR1 is MNHEY and CDR2 SVGEGT. Trimming pared 0 bases from V and 3 bases from J, leaving 12 bases between. In DNA form, the CDR3 reads TGTGCCAGCAGTTACTCGCGGGCAGGGAACAATCAGCCCCAGCATTTT. This gives the protein CASSYSRAGNNQPQHF.

This clonotype was recorded many times. The chain combines TRBV30 with TRBJ1-6; D is uncertain. Germline-derived CDR1 and CDR2 are GTSNPN and SVGIG (reference sequence). The CDR3 totals 13 residues. V was shortened by 1 base and J by 6 bases, with 7 bases between the two germline ends. The CDR3 is CAWSARGNSPLHF. The DNA for the CDR3 is TGTGCCTGGAGTGCCCGCGGTAATTCACCCCTCCACTTT. The full variable domain, in which reference TRBV30 and TRBJ1-6 provide the parts outside the CDR3, is SQTIHQWPATLVQPVGSPLSLECTVEGTSNPNLYWYRQAAGRGLQLLFYSVGIGQISSEVPQNLSASRPQDRQFILSSKKLLLSDSGFYLCAWSARGNSPLHFGNGTRLTVT.